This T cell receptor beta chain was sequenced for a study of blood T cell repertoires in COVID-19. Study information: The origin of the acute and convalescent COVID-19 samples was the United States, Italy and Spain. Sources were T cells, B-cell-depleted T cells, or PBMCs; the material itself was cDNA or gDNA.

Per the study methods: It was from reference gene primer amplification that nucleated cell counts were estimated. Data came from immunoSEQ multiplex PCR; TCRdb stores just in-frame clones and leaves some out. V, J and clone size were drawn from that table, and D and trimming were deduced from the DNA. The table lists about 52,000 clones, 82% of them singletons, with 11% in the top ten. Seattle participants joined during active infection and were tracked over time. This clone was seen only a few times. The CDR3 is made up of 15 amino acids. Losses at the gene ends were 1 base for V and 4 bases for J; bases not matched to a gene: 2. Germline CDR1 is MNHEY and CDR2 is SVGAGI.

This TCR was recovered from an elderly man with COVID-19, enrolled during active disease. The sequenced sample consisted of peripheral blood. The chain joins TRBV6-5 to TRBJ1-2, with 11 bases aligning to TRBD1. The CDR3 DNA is TGTGCCAGCAGTTACTATGGGACAGGGGGCTATGGCTACACCTTC. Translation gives CASSYYGTGGYGYTF.